Presented here are 17 T cell receptor beta chains from one specimen sequenced in a study of blood T cell repertoires in COVID-19. Sequenced by immunoSEQ multiplex PCR; TCRdb stores in-frame clones only, minus some. The sample records 200,000 or so clones, around 84% being singletons. The sample consisted of peripheral blood. All receptors come from a human donor in a cohort sampled during active COVID-19.

V gene TRBV5-6 combines with J gene TRBJ2-1; no clear D gene. CDR1 SGHDT and CDR2 YYEEEE come from the germline V gene. This CDR3 region has 12 residues. Trimming left V 4 bases short and J 2 bases short, with 4 bases between. The CDR3 spells CASSRAYNEQFF. CDR3 in DNA: TGTGCCAGCAGCCGAGCCTACAATGAGCAGTTCTTC.

The gene calls are TRBV10-2 and TRBJ2-4; 9 nucleotides align to TRBD2. Germline CDR1 WSHSY, CDR2 SAAADI. CDR3 length: 15 amino acids. The V and J ends lost 2 bases and 7 bases, in that order; junction bases with no gene match: 6. The CDR3 DNA reads TGCGCCAGCAGTGAGCCGGGACTAGCAAGGAACATTCAGTACTTC. This codes for CASSEPGLARNIQYF.

V and J are TRBV5-8 and TRBJ2-7, with no clear D. V lost 5 bases and J lost 0, with 6 bases in between. This CDR3 comprises 12 residues. CDR1 SGHTS and CDR2 YDEGEE come from the germline V gene. CDR3 in amino acids: CASSWSSYEQYF. CDR3 nucleotides: TGTGCCAGCAGTTGGAGCTCCTACGAGCAGTACTTC.

This rearrangement joins TRBV6-6 to TRBJ1-4; D possibly corresponds to TRBD1 (5 bases). V dropped 5 bases and J dropped 4 bases, with 11 bases sitting between them. Germline-derived CDR1 and CDR2 are MNHNY and SVGAGI (reference sequence). The CDR3 runs 14 residues. The CDR3 region is CASSGGGYNEKLFF. In DNA, the CDR3 is TGTGCCAGCAGTGGGGGGGGTTATAATGAAAAACTGTTTTTT.

This chain connects TRBV2 to TRBJ1-5; TRBD1 matches 8 bases. CDR3 size: 16 residues. The germline V gene has CDR1 SNHLY and CDR2 FYNNEI. Germline trimming cut 3 bases from V and 6 bases from J; bases unmatched to any gene: 10. In DNA form, the CDR3 reads TGTGCCAGCAGTGAGCAGGGGGCGCCCCTCGGTCAGCCCCAGCATTTT. This codes for CASSEQGAPLGQPQHF.

The chain employs TRBV6-6 and TRBJ2-2; possible D gene TRBD1, 6 bases. V was cut by 6 bases and J by 4 bases, with 15 bases left in between. Germline CDR1 and CDR2: MNHNY and SVGAGI (reference sequence). The CDR3 spans 15 residues. The CDR3 spells CASSLQGRRTGELFF. In DNA, the CDR3 is TGTGCCAGCAGCTTACAGGGTCGTCGCACCGGGGAGCTGTTTTTT.

V gene TRBV10-2 combines with J gene TRBJ1-1; 8 nucleotides agree with TRBD1. V was pared by 5 bases and J by 1 base, with 3 bases of the junction left unmatched. The CDR3 has 14 amino acids. CDR1 and CDR2 from the germline V gene are WSHSY and SAAADI. The CDR3 protein is CASSRQGSNTEAFF. CDR3 in DNA: TGCGCCAGCAGTAGACAGGGGTCGAACACTGAAGCTTTCTTT.

This clone was recorded a few times. The rearrangement links TRBV2 to TRBJ2-1; perhaps TRBD2 as D (5 bases). The V and J ends lost 3 bases and 7 bases respectively, with 19 bases between them. The CDR3 totals 16 residues. Per the germline V gene, CDR1 is SNHLY and CDR2 is FYNNEI. The CDR3 sequence is CASSDWLLEELNEQFF. The CDR3 nucleotides are TGTGCCAGCAGTGATTGGTTACTAGAGGAGTTGAATGAGCAGTTCTTC.

This chain connects TRBV28 to TRBJ2-5; the D is unclear. This CDR3 is 12 amino acids long. CDR1 MDHEN and CDR2 SYDVKM come from the germline V gene. Trimming took 6 bases from V and 13 from J, leaving 18 bases between them. CDR3 protein: CASSPSTHPAYF. CDR3 DNA sequence: TGTGCCAGCAGCCCTTCGACTCATCCCGCGTACTTC.

V usage is TRBV5-6 and J usage is TRBJ2-2, with D maybe TRBD1 (5 bases). Germline CDR1 is SGHDT and CDR2 is YYEEEE. This CDR3 has 18 amino acids. Trimming left V 2 bases short and J 0 bases short, with 17 bases between. As DNA, the CDR3 is TGTGCCAGCAGCTTACTTCGGAAAGGGGCCTCGAACACCGGGGAGCTGTTTTTT. This gives the protein CASSLLRKGASNTGELFF. Full variable domain (outside the CDR3, taken from reference TRBV5-6 and TRBJ2-2): DAGVTQSPTHLIKTRGQQVTLRCSPKSGHDTVSWYQQALGQGPQFIFQYYEEEERQRGNFPDRFSGHQFPNYSSELNVNALLLGDSALYLCASSLLRKGASNTGELFFGEGSRLTVL.

The V and J genes are TRBV25-1 and TRBJ2-2; TRBD2 agrees at 9 bases. Trimming removed 3 bases from V and 2 bases from J; junction bases left unmatched: 10. From germline, CDR1 is MGHDK and CDR2 SYGVNS. This CDR3 is built from 18 residues. CDR3 amino acids: CASSDLSPGLANTGELFF. The CDR3 bases are TGTGCCAGCAGTGACCTCTCCCCGGGACTAGCTAACACCGGGGAGCTGTTTTTT.

The chain joins TRBV2 to TRBJ1-2; D is undetermined. V was trimmed by 3 bases and J by 4 bases, leaving 12 bases between them. Germline loops: CDR1 SNHLY, CDR2 FYNNEI. CDR3 length: 14 amino acids. This CDR3 reads CASSDPGGGYGYTF. The CDR3 bases are TGTGCCAGCAGTGATCCGGGAGGTGGCTATGGCTACACCTTC.

The gene calls are TRBV3-1 (or the pseudogene TRBV3-2) and TRBJ2-1; a possible D gene is TRBD1 (5 bases). The CDR3 has 14 amino acids. Germline assignment: CDR1 LGHDT and CDR2 YNNKEL (reference sequence). Trimming removed 5 bases at V and 2 bases at J, with 10 bases between. CDR3 region: CASSVRATYNEQFF. The DNA for the CDR3 is TGTGCCAGCAGCGTCAGGGCTACCTACAATGAGCAGTTCTTC.

CDR3 sequence reads: CASSLPGQGRDEQFF. In nucleotides, the CDR3 is TGCGCCAGCAGCTTACCGGGACAGGGTAGGGATGAGCAGTTCTTC. The J gene is TRBJ2-1, the V gene TRBV5-1; TRBD1 matches 9 bases. This CDR3 contains 15 residues. J gave up 8 bases and V 2 bases, and 8 bases lay outside the gene matches. Germline CDR1 and CDR2: SGHRS and YFSETQ.

The rearrangement uses TRBV5-5 and TRBJ2-7; tentative D call: TRBD2 (5 bases). Germline CDR1 SGHKS, CDR2 YYEKEE (reference sequence). V was clipped by 4 bases and J by 0 bases, with 17 bases between them. This CDR3 has 16 amino acids. CDR3: CASSPSPREPSYEQYF. DNA for the CDR3: TGTGCCAGCAGCCCATCCCCGAGGGAACCCTCCTACGAGCAGTACTTC.

This sequence joins TRBV7-9 and TRBJ2-5; a possible D gene is TRBD2 (6 bases). CDR3 length equals 13 residues. CDR1 and CDR2 from the germline V gene are SEHNR and FQNEAQ (reference sequence). V lost 0 bases and J 5 bases, leaving 7 bases between the germline ends. This CDR3 is CASSLASGETQYF. In DNA form, the CDR3 reads TGTGCCAGCAGCTTAGCTAGCGGCGAGACCCAGTACTTC.

The chain joins TRBV24-1 to TRBJ1-2; no firm D call. This CDR3 is 14 amino acids long. V lost 1 base and J 4 bases, leaving 9 bases between the germline ends. The germline V gene has CDR1 KGHDR and CDR2 SFDVKD. The CDR3 DNA is TGTGCCACCAGTGATTTTTCACATTTCTATGGCTACACCTTC. Its protein product is CATSDFSHFYGYTF.